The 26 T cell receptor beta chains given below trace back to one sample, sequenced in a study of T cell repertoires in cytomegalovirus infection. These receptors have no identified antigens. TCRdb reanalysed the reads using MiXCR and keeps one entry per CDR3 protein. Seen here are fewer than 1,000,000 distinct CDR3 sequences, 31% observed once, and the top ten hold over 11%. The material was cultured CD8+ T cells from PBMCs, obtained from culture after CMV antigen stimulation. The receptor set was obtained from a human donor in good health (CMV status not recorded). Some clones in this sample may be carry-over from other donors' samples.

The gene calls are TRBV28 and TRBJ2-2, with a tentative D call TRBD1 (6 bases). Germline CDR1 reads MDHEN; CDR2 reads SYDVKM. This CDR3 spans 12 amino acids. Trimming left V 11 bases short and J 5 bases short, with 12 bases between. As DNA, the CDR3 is TGTGCCGCTCAAGGGGGAACCGGGGAGCTGTTTTTT. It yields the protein CAAQGGTGELFF.

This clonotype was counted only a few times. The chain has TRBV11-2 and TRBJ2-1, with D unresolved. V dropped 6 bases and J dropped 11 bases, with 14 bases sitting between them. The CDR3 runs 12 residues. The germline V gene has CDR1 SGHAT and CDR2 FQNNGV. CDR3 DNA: TGTGCCAGCAGAGACCGTTCCGGTCAGCAGTTCTTC. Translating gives CASRDRSGQQFF.

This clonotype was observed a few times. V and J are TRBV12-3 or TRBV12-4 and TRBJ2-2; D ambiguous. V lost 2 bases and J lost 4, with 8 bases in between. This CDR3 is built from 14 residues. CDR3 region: CASSLTPGTGELFF. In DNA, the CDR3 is TGTGCCAGCAGTTTAACCCCCGGCACCGGGGAGCTGTTTTTT.

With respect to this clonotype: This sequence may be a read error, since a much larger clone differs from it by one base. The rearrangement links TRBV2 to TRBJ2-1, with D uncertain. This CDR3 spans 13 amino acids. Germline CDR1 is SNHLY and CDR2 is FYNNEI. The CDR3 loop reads CASSPRSFNEQFF. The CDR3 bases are TGTGCCAGCAGTCCGAGGTCCTTCAATGAGCAGTTCTTC.

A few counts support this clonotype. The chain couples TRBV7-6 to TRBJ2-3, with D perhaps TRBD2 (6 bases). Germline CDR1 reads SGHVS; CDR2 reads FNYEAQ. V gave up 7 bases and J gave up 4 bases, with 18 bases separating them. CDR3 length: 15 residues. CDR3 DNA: TGTGCCAGCACCCGCGGGGTCTCGGTACCAGATACGCAGTATTTT. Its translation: CASTRGVSVPDTQYF.

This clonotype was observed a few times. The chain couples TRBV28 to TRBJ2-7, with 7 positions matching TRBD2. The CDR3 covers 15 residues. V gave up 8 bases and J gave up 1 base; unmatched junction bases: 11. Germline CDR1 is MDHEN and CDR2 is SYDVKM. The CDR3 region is CASHDGGISSYEQYV. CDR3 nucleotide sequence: TGTGCCAGCCATGACGGGGGGATATCTTCCTACGAGCAGTACGTC.

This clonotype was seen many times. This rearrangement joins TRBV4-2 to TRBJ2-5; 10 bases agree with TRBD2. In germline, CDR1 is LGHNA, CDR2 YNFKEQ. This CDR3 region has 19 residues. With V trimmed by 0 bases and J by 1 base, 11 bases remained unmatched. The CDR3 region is CASSQDLSASGGLQETQYF. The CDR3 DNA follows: TGTGCCAGCAGCCAAGATTTATCGGCTAGCGGGGGTCTCCAAGAGACCCAGTACTTC.

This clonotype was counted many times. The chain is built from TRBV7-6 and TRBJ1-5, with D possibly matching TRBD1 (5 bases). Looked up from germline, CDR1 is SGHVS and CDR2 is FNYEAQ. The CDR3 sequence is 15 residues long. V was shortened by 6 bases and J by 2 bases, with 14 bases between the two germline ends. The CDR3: CASSWGPRGNQPQHF. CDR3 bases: TGTGCCAGCAGTTGGGGACCCAGGGGCAATCAGCCCCAGCATTTT.

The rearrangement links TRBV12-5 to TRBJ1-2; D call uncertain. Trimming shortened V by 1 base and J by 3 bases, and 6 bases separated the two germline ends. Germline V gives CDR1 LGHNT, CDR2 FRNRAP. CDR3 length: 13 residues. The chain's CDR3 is CASGLGWYYGYTF. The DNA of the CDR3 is TGTGCTAGTGGTTTGGGTTGGTACTATGGCTACACCTTC.

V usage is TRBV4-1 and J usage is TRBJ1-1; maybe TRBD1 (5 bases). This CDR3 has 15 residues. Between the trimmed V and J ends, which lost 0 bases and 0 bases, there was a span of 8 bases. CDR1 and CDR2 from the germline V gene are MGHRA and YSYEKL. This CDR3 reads CASSQEPGVNTEAFF. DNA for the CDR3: TGCGCCAGCAGCCAAGAACCGGGGGTGAACACTGAAGCTTTCTTT.

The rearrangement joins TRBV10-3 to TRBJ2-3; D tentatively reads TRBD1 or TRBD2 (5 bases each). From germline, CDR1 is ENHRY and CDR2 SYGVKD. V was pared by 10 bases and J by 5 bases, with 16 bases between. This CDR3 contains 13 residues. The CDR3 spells CANSRELEDTQYF. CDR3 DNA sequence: TGTGCCAATAGCAGGGAGTTGGAAGATACGCAGTATTTT.

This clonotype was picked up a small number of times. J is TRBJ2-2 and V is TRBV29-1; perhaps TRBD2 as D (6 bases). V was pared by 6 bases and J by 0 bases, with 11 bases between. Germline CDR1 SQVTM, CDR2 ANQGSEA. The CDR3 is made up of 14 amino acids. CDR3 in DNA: TGCAGCGTGACGGGACTCGCGAACACCGGGGAGCTGTTTTTT. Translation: CSVTGLANTGELFF.

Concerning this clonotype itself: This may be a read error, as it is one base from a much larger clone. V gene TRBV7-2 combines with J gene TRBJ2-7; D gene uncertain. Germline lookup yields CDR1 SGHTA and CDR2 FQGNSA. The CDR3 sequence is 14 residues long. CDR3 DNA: TGTGACAGCAGCTGGGAACCCGCTAAAAGCGAGCAGTACTTC. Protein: CDSSWEPAKSEQYF.

CDR3 region: CASTHRAGAYNEQFF. DNA for the CDR3: TGTGCCAGCACCCATAGAGCGGGGGCCTACAATGAGCAGTTCTTC. The chain joins TRBV2 to TRBJ2-1; 8 bases agree with TRBD2. This CDR3 has 15 amino acids. Trimming cost V 7 bases and J 2 bases; bases outside gene matches: 7. Per germline, CDR1 SNHLY and CDR2 FYNNEI. Full variable domain (remainder filled in from reference TRBV2 and TRBJ2-1): EPEVTQTPSHQVTQMGQEVILRCVPISNHLYFYWYRQILGQKVEFLVSFYNNEISEKSEIFDDQFSVERPDGSNFTLKIRSTKLEDSAMYFCASTHRAGAYNEQFFGPGTRLTVL.

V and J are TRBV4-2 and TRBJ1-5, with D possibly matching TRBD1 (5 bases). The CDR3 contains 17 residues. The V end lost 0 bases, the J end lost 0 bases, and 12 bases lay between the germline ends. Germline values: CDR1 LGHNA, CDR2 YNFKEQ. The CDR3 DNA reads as TGTGCCAGCAGCCAAGATGGAAGACAGTATAGCAATCAGCCCCAGCATTTT. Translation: CASSQDGRQYSNQPQHF.

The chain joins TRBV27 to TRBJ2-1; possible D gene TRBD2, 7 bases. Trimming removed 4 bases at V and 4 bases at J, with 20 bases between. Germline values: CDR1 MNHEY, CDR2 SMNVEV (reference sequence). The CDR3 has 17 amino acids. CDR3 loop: CASSSIGGPITYNEQFF. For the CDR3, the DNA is TGTGCCAGCAGTTCAATCGGGGGGCCGATAACTTACAATGAGCAGTTCTTC.

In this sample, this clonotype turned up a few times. CDR3 amino acids: CASSLTGSQFF. In nucleotides, the CDR3 is TGTGCCAGCAGCTTGACAGGGTCCCAGTTCTTC. The V call is TRBV7-6, the J call TRBJ2-1, with 7 bases identical to TRBD1. The CDR3 runs to 11 residues. CDR1 and CDR2 from the germline V gene are SGHVS and FNYEAQ. Trimming removed 3 bases from V and 13 bases from J; junction bases left unmatched: 3.

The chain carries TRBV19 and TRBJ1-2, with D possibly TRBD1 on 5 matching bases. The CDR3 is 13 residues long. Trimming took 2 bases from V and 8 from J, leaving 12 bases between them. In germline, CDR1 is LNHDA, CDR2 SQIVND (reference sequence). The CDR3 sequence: CASSISREEGYTF. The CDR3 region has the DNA TGTGCCAGTAGTATATCCAGGGAGGAGGGCTACACCTTC.

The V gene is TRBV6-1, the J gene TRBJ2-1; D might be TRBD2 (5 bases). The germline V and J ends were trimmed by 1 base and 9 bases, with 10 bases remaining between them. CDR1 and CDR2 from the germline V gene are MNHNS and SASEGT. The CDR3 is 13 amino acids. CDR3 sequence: CASSEVLAIEQFF. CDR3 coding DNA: TGTGCCAGCAGTGAAGTCTTAGCGATTGAGCAGTTCTTC.

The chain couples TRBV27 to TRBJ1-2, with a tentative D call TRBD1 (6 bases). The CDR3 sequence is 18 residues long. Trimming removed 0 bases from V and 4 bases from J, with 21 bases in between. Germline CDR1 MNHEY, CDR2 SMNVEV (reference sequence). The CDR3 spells CASSLSSPPNRAGYGYTF. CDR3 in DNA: TGTGCCAGCAGTTTATCGTCCCCGCCAAACAGGGCAGGCTATGGCTACACCTTC.

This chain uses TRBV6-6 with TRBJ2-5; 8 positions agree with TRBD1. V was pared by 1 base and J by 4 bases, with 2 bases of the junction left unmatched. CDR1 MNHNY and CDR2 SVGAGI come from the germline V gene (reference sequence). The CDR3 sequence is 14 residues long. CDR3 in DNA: TGTGCCAGCAGTTACTTCGACAGGGGAGAGACCCAGTACTTC. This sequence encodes CASSYFDRGETQYF.

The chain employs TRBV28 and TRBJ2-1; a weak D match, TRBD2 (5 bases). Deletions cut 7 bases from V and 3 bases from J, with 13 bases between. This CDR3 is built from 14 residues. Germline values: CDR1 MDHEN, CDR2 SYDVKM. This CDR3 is CASTREANYNEQFF. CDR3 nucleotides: TGTGCCAGCACCCGGGAAGCAAACTACAATGAGCAGTTCTTC.

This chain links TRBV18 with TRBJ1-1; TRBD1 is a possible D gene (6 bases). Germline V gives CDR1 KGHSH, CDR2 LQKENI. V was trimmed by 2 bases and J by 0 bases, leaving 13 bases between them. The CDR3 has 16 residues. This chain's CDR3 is CASSPGGAGVNTEAFF. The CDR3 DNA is TGTGCCAGCTCACCAGGGGGGGCTGGGGTGAACACTGAAGCTTTCTTT.

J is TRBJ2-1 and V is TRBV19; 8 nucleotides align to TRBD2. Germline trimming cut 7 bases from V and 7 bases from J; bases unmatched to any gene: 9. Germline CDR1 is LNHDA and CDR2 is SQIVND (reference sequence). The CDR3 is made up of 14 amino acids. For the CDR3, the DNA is TGTGCCAGTACCAGGCGGGGGGATTTTAATGAGCAGTTCTTC. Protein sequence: CASTRRGDFNEQFF.

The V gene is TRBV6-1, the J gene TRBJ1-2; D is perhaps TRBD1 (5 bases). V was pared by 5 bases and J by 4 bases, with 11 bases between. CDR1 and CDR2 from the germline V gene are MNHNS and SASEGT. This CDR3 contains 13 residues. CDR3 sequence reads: CASSKTAFYGYTF. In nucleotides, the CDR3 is TGTGCCAGCAGTAAGACAGCTTTCTATGGCTACACCTTC.

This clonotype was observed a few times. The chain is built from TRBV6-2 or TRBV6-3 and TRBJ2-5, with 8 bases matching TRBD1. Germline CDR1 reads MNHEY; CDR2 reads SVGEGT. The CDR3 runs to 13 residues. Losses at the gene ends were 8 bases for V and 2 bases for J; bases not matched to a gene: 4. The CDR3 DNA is TGTGCCAGCGGACAGGGAGGTCAAGAGACCCAGTACTTC. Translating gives CASGQGGQETQYF.